Described below is a single T cell receptor (beta chain) sequence and its context. Per the original data handling: Estimates of nucleated cell counts were drawn from the amplification of reference gene primers. The protocol was immunoSEQ multiplex PCR, while the TCRdb copy is restricted to in-frame clones and leaves out a portion. That table is the source of V, J and clone size, and D and trimming were worked out from the DNA. The table has approximately 200,000 clones, about 79% seen once. This record comes from a study of blood T cell repertoires in COVID-19. Study-wide context: COVID-19 samples, acute and convalescent, were from the United States, Italy and Spain.

Those enrolled, adults aged 18 to 89 years, came from 25 or so US areas. Donors were grouped by their self-reported clinical history. The sequence was obtained from a woman aged 40-49 years with acute COVID-19. Sample: PBMCs or T cells enriched from blood (not recorded which).

In nucleotides, the CDR3 is TGTGCCAGCAGCCTAGGACAGGGGACCTACAATGAGCAGTTCTTC. Its protein product is CASSLGQGTYNEQFF. This sequence joins TRBV7-3 and TRBJ2-1, with TRBD1 matching over 9 bases. CDR1 is SGHTA, CDR2 FQGTGA, per germline. V lost 5 bases, J lost 2 bases, and 4 bases stayed unmatched. This CDR3 has 15 amino acids.